This TCR beta chain was identified in a study of T-cell memory formation after mild COVID-19 (dated by TCRdb to about 2021). In terms of the full investigation: Most TCR sequence clusters were specific to one of the two donors. Two young, previously healthy adult volunteers, one female and one male, were included in the cohort. In a couple of donors, T-cell clones that expanded and contracted after mild COVID-19 were tracked by sequencing TCRalpha and TCRbeta repertoires over time. Overall results and qualifications from the work: Some responding clones were detected in pre-infection memory, which suggested that pre-existing cross-reactive memory T cells had joined the SARS-CoV-2 response. Contracting CD4+ clones turned up mainly in the CM and EM memory subsets, whereas EMRA was where CD8+ clones were enriched. Only a couple of mild cases were covered by the study, and larger cohorts that include severe cases with pre-infection samples were considered necessary. Clones that contracted from day 15 to 85 showed balanced CD4/CD8 phenotypes, whereas a second wave of clones that expanded from day 15 to 37 leaned towards CD4+. SARS-CoV-2 specificity was not confirmed for the second-wave clones peaking on day 37.

The germline V gene (reference sequence) provides CDR1 DFQATT and CDR2 SNEGSKA. Inclusive of the bounding cysteine and phenylalanine, the CDR3 is 16 residues long. Only CDR3 DNA remains: 48 bases, in frame from the first base. V loses 2 bases of germline sequence and J loses 0 bases, and the interval between the two ends is 15 bases. The reads were generated on an Illumina NovaSeq 6000. TCRalpha and TCRbeta cDNA libraries were built by 5'RACE with constant-segment primers, adding sample barcodes and unique molecular identifiers. RNA was extracted from every sample with Trizol reagent. Library amplification was performed in two PCR steps, and a second sample barcode and Illumina TruSeq adapters were introduced in the second step. Sequencing of the libraries was done on an Illumina NovaSeq, producing 2 x 150 bp paired-end reads. As for how the authors treated the data: Demultiplexing of reads and collapsing into UMI-guided consensus sequences were performed with migec v1.2.7. Using mixcr v2.1.11, UMI consensuses were aligned to TRA and TRB V and J templates and then assembled into clonotypes. A clonotype was counted as expanded or contracted only when both edgeR and NoisET called the clonotype significant, with the noise models trained on biological replicates. edgeR calls used a false discovery rate-adjusted p below 0.01 and a log2 fold-change threshold of 1. As an exploratory analysis of dynamics, PCA with hierarchical clustering was applied to max-normalized trajectories of the 1000 most abundant clonotypes. Separately sequenced CD4+ and CD8+ repertoires were used to assign a CD4 or CD8 phenotype to each responding clone. The raw public reads went through TCRdb reprocessing: fastp at Q25, MiXCR clone calling, in-frame beta chains kept. A single entry per CDR3 protein holds the most common genes and DNA from its merged rows. These V and J calls rely on TCRdb rather than the paper's analysis. The sample table holds fewer than 95,000 distinct CDR3 sequences, of which around an eighth were seen once. Of the sample, over 25% falls within the top ten clones.

Ficoll-Paque density gradient centrifugation was used to isolate PBMCs. This clonotype was detected a few times. No antigen is known for it. One base away there is no much larger clone; base qualities are not given. The receptor chain draws on TRBV20-1 and TRBJ2-3; D gene: possibly TRBD1, on 6 matching bases. Material for sequencing was PBMCs or a T cell subset sorted from them (not recorded which). The receptor comes from an adult woman who had mild COVID-19 (a few samples of this study predate the infection). The sample titles of this study are shuffled in the database, so cell type and time point are left out; the donor was told from shared clones. The nucleotide sequence is given as TGCAGTGCTAGACCCGGACAGTTCTATAGCACAGATACGCAGTATTTT. This is translated as CSARPGQFYSTDTQYF.